The 8 T cell receptor beta chains listed next were all sequenced from one sample in a study of T cell repertoires in cytomegalovirus infection. TCRdb used MiXCR to reprocess the reads, holding one entry per CDR3 protein. The table includes hundreds of thousands of distinct CDR3 sequences, about 17% detected once. Specimen: PBMCs. Source of these receptors: a human donor in good health (CMV status not recorded). Some clones in this sample may be carry-over from other donors' samples.

The V gene is TRBV7-2, the J gene TRBJ2-2, with TRBD2 matching over 14 bases. Germline values: CDR1 SGHTA, CDR2 FQGNSA. This CDR3 contains 17 residues. V dropped 4 bases and J dropped 7; count of bases not matched to a gene: 8. CDR3 in amino acids: CASSSRLAGGPGGELFF. The CDR3 DNA reads as TGTGCCAGCAGCTCCAGACTAGCGGGGGGGCCGGGCGGGGAGCTGTTTTTT.

The chain combines TRBV12-3 or TRBV12-4 with TRBJ2-7, with D possibly TRBD1 on 6 matching bases. CDR3 length equals 12 residues. The germline V and J ends were trimmed by 4 bases and 2 bases, with 6 bases remaining between them. The CDR3 is CASSWGPYEQYF. In nucleotides, the CDR3 is TGTGCCAGCAGTTGGGGGCCCTACGAGCAGTACTTC.

The V gene is TRBV12-3 or TRBV12-4, the J gene TRBJ2-2; 8 bases align to TRBD1. The ends lost 8 bases at V and 3 bases at J; junction bases unmatched: 5. This CDR3 region has 14 residues. CDR3 sequence reads: CASLGQGDTGELFF. The DNA for the CDR3 is TGTGCCAGCTTAGGACAGGGCGACACCGGGGAGCTGTTTTTT.

The chain joins TRBV20-1 to TRBJ1-5, with D hard to call. The CDR3 runs to 15 residues. The V gene's germline CDR1 is DFQATT and CDR2 SNEGSKA (reference sequence). Trimming removed 0 bases from V and 2 bases from J, with 11 bases in between. Here the CDR3 DNA reads TGCAGTGCTAGAGATGGGCCAGCGGGCAATCAGCCCCAGCATTTT. Translated, it gives CSARDGPAGNQPQHF.

V and J are TRBV5-6 and TRBJ1-1; no firm D call. Trimming stripped 2 bases from V and 8 bases from J, with 7 bases between. The CDR3 covers 11 residues. Per the germline V gene, CDR1 is SGHDT and CDR2 is YYEEEE. The DNA of the CDR3 is TGTGCCAGCAGCTTAGGCCAGGAAGCTTTCTTT. The encoded protein is CASSLGQEAFF.

This clonotype was counted ten times or more. J is TRBJ2-7 and V is TRBV7-6; 7 bases agree with TRBD1. With V trimmed by 2 bases and J by 0 bases, 7 bases remained unmatched. The CDR3 consists of 16 residues. CDR1 and CDR2 from the germline V gene are SGHVS and FNYEAQ. Here the CDR3 reads CASSLSLGQSSYEQYF. The CDR3 DNA reads as TGTGCCAGCAGCTTATCTCTGGGACAGAGCTCCTACGAGCAGTACTTC. The full variable domain, completed using reference TRBV7-6 and TRBJ2-7, is GAGVSQSPRYKVTKRGQDVALRCDPISGHVSLYWYRQALGQGPEFLTYFNYEAQQDKSGLPNDRFSAERPEGSISTLTIQRTEQRDSAMYRCASSLSLGQSSYEQYFGPGTRLTVT.

CDR3 protein: CASSYASGTEAFF. Written as DNA, the CDR3 is TGTGCCAGCAGTTACGCATCGGGCACTGAAGCTTTCTTT. The chain uses TRBV6-5 and TRBJ1-1; no clear D gene. Germline CDR1 is MNHEY and CDR2 is SVGAGI. The CDR3 has 13 amino acids. The V and J ends lost 2 bases and 4 bases respectively, with 8 bases between them.

This clonotype showed up many times. J is TRBJ2-7 and V is TRBV12-3 or TRBV12-4; D possibly corresponds to TRBD2 (6 bases). CDR3 length: 16 amino acids. V shed 4 bases and J shed 2 bases, with 18 bases lying between them. The CDR3 reads CASSYGGLLIAYEQYF. CDR3 coding DNA: TGTGCCAGCAGTTATGGGGGACTGCTAATCGCCTACGAGCAGTACTTC.